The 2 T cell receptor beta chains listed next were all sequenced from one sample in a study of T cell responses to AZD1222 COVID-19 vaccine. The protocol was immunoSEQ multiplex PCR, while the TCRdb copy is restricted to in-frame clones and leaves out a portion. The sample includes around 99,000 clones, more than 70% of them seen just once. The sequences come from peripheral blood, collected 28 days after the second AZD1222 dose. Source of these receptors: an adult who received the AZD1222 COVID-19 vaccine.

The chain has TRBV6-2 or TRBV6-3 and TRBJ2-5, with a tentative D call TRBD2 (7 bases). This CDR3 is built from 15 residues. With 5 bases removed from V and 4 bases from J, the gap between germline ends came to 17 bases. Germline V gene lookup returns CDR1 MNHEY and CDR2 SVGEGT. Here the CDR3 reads CASSPIRGGGETQYF. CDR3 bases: TGTGCCAGCAGTCCAATTCGGGGAGGGGGAGAGACCCAGTACTTC.

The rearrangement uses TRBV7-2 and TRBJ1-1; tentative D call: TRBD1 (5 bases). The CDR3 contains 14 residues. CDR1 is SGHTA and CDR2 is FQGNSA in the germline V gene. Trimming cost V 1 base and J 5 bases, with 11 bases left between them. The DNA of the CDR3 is TGTGCCAGCAGCTTAGTTTGGGAGGGGACTGAAGCTTTCTTT. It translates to CASSLVWEGTEAFF.